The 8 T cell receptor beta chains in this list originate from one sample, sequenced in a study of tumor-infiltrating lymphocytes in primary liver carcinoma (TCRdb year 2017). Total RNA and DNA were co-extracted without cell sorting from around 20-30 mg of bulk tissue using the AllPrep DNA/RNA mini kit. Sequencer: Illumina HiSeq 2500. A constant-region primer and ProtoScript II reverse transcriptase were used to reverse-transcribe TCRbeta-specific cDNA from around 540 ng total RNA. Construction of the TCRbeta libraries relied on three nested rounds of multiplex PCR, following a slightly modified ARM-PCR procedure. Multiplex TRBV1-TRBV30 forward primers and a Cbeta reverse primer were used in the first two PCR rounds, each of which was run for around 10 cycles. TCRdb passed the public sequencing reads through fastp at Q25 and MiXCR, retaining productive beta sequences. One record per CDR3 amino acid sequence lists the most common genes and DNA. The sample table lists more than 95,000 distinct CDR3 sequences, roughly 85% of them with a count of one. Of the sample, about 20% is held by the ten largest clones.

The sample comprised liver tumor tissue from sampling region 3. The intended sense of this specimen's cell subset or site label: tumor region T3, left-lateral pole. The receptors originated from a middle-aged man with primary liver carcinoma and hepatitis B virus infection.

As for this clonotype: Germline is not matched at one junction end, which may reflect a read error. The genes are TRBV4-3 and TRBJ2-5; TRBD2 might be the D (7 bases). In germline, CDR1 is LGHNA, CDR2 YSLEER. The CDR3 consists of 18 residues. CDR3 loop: CASSQDLIGGGSQETEYF. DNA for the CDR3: TGCGCCAGCAGCCAAGACCTGATCGGCGGGGGCTCGCAAGAGACCGAGTACTTC.

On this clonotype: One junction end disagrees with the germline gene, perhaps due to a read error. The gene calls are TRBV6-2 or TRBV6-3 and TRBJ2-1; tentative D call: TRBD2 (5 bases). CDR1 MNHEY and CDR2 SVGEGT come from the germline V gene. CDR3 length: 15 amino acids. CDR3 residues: CVSSRRLLEANEQFF. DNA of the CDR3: TGTGTCAGCAGTCGACGACTACTAGAGGCCAATGAGCAGTTCTTC.

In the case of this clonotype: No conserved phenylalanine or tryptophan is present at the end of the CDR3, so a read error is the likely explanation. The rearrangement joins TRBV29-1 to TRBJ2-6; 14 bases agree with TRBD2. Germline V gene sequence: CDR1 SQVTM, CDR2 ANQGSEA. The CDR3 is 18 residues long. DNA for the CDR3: TGCAACGTTGGAGGGACTAGCGGGAGCCTCTCTGGGGCCAACCTCCTGACTTCC. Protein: CNVGGTSGSLSGANLLTS.

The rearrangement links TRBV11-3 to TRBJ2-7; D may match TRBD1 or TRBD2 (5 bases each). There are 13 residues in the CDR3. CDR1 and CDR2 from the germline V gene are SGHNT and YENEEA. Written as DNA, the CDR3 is TGTGCTAGTAGCGTGAGACAGTCCTACGAGCAGTACTTC. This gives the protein CASSVRQSYEQYF. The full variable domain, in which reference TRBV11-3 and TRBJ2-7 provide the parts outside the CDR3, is EAGVVQSPRYKIIEKKQPVAFWCNPISGHNTLYWYLQNLGQGPELLIRYENEEAVDDSQLPKDRFSAERLKGVDSTLKIQPAELGDSAVYLCASSVRQSYEQYFGPGTRLTVT.

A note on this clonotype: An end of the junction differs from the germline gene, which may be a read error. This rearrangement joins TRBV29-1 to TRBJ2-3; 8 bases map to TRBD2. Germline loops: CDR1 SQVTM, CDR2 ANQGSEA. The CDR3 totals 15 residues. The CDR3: CSVDKAGVRTDTQYF. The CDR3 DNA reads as TGCAGCGTTGATAAAGCGGGAGTGAGGACAGATACTCAGTATTTT.

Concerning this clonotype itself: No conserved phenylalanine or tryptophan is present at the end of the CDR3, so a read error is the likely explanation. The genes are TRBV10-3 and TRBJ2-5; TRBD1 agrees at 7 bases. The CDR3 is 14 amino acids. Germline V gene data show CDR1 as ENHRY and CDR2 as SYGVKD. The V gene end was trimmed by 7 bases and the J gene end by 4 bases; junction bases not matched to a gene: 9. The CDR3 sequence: CAINATGLGETQYI. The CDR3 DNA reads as TGTGCCATCAATGCGACAGGGTTGGGAGAGACCCAGTACATC.

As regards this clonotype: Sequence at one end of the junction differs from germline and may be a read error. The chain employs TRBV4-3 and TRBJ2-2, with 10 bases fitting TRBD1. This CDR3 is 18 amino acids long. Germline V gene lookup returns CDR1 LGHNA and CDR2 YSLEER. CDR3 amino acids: CVSSQYHWTGGYTGELFF. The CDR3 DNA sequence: TGCGTCAGCAGCCAATATCATTGGACAGGGGGGTACACTGGGGAGCTGTTTTTT.

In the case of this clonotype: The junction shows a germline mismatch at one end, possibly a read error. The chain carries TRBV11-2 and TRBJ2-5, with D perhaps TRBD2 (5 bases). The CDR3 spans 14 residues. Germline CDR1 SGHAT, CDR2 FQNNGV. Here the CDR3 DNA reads TGTGCTAGCAGTCCCGGGATGCTTAAAGAGACCCAGTACTTC. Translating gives CASSPGMLKETQYF.